This T cell receptor beta chain derives from a study of T-cell reconstitution after alpha-beta-depleted transplantation in children. At least ten counts were recorded for this clonotype. Its antigen is not identified. This sample's TCRbeta library carried unique molecular identifier barcodes. One entry per CDR3 protein, called by TCRdb with MiXCR from the PCR reads. The repertoire holds 200,000 to 250,000 distinct CDR3 sequences, with approximately 8.9% as singletons. Whole-study findings and limits: One year post-transplant, T-cell counts and diversity were largely derived from T cells produced anew. About two months after transplant, alpha-beta T cells reportedly came from several hundred expanded graft clones. Surviving recipient T cells and thymic progenitors accounted for the high day-60 TCRbeta diversity observed in some patients.

Per the germline V gene, CDR1 is KGHDR and CDR2 is SFDVKD. CDR3 length equals 14 residues. With 4 bases removed from V and 1 base from J, the gap between germline ends came to 6 bases. The origin of this receptor is a male patient younger than 18 who had a stem cell transplant for acute lymphoblastic leukemia, so the T cells may come from the graft donor. The rearrangement joins TRBV24-1 to TRBJ2-2; D perhaps matches TRBD1 (5 bases). The input for sequencing was PBMCs, mostly from graft donor cells, taken 180 days after TCRalphabeta/CD19-depleted stem cell transplant. The CDR3 DNA reads TGTGCCACCAGTGAAGGACAGAACACCGGGGAGCTGTTTTTT. It codes for CATSEGQNTGELFF.